A selection of T cell receptor beta chains follows, all from one sample in a study of blood T cell repertoires in COVID-19. Clones were read by immunoSEQ multiplex PCR, and TCRdb kept only the in-frame ones, dropping some. The profile shows more than 250,000 clones, around 90% of them singletons. Sequencing was performed on PBMCs or T cells enriched from blood (not recorded which). The receptors stem from a young woman with acute COVID-19. Each CDR3 is given with its conserved first and last residue.

TRBV12-3/TRBV12-4	TRBJ1-2	CASSPGQVYGYTF
TRBV11-2	TRBJ2-3	CASSSYPGTETVNTQYF
TRBV7-8	TRBJ1-5	CASSLPGYSNQPQHF
TRBV15	TRBJ2-1	CATSRARLGGYNEQFF
TRBV29-1	TRBJ2-2	CSVRQDRGGSEGLFF
TRBV30	TRBJ2-3	CAWSHSILSGHQSTDTQYF
TRBV30	TRBJ2-2	CAWSPAALAGNTGELFF
TRBV11-3	TRBJ2-1	CASSQRGTGEQFF
TRBV7-9	TRBJ2-3	CASSSGTSGLSTDTQYF
TRBV19	TRBJ1-5	CASRLDRVSGANQPQHF
TRBV10-1	TRBJ2-3	CASSSSGRDTQYF
TRBV7-8	TRBJ1-2	CASSFRLVDRDRGYTF
TRBV12-3/TRBV12-4	TRBJ1-5	CASRRSGNQPQHF
TRBV15	TRBJ1-6	CATSGSSYNSPLHF
TRBV18	TRBJ1-1	CASSPNRVNTEAFF
TRBV19	TRBJ1-5	CASSLERGNQPQHF
TRBV29-1	TRBJ2-7	CSVAAGLAGGREQYF
TRBV10-2	TRBJ2-3	CASSEAGGRADTQYF
TRBV7-2	TRBJ1-2	CASRLLTGLNYGYTF
TRBV30	TRBJ1-6	CAWSPLQKSAPLHF
TRBV11-2	TRBJ2-1	CASSPLIQLSNEQFF
TRBV2	TRBJ1-2	CASSREQGRGYTF
TRBV5-6	TRBJ2-7	CASSLEEGSFYEQYF
TRBV7-2	TRBJ1-1	CASTPTAYTEAFF
TRBV6-2/TRBV6-3	TRBJ2-7	CASSFRRVEQYF
TRBV6-5	TRBJ1-5	CASITGTANQPQHF
TRBV2	TRBJ2-1	CASSVWRTGGMNNEQFF
TRBV5-1	TRBJ1-2	CASSFSNREIYGYTF
TRBV5-1	TRBJ2-1	CASSLEGAWTGLTYNEQFF
TRBV2	TRBJ2-7	CASIPGLAGPTSYEQYF
TRBV25-1	TRBJ2-3	CASSEDSGASTDTQYF
TRBV5-1	TRBJ2-2	CASSLFVAGELFF
TRBV6-6	TRBJ1-6	CASNPGQGFNSPLHF
TRBV2	TRBJ2-3	CASSERLRGDTQYF
TRBV11-2	TRBJ1-1	CASSFGVRAVNTEAFF
TRBV11-2	TRBJ2-2	CASSRTGRNSGELFF
TRBV19	TRBJ2-7	CASSDRIDSYEQYF
TRBV28	TRBJ1-3	CASIRGAAKRSGNTIYF
TRBV23-1	TRBJ1-4	CASSQSRSPTGVDEKLFF
TRBV4-1	TRBJ2-3	CASSRKKGLLAARTDTQYF
TRBV7-6	TRBJ2-7	CASSQHPGLAGRNEQYF
TRBV19	TRBJ2-4	CASSIGWLAGGRAKNIQYF
TRBV28	TRBJ2-2	CASSEGGLAGELFF
TRBV24-1	TRBJ2-1	CATSDLRGDRGRLNEQFF
TRBV13	TRBJ2-7	CASSREGGEQYF
TRBV15	TRBJ1-3	CATSRDSPGTGNTIYF
TRBV11-2	TRBJ2-3	CASSLGLISTDTQYF
TRBV5-1	TRBJ2-3	CASSVSSGSYTQYF
TRBV7-6	TRBJ2-7	CASSLGDSYEQYF
TRBV30	TRBJ2-1	CAWSDEGRAVSSSSSYNEQFF
TRBV2	TRBJ2-7	CASRMTGVGAYEQYF
TRBV27	TRBJ1-1	CASSSGTGALTEAFF
TRBV11-3	TRBJ2-7	CASSLDGGSDEQYF
TRBV19	TRBJ2-7	CASSPRPRDYEQYF
TRBV4-1	TRBJ1-5	CASSQSRGQPQHF
TRBV7-8	TRBJ2-1	CASSLEAGTRPIQEQFF
TRBV19	TRBJ1-1	CASSIGKQGRTEAFF
TRBV6-1	TRBJ2-3	CASSEFGALNTDTQYF